This T cell receptor beta chain was captured in a study of early stage breast cancer tumors (dated by TCRdb to the late 2010s). With regard to the full study: Of the 15 to 20 invasive breast tumors, about 13 were found to be estrogen receptor-positive, progesterone receptor-positive and HER2-negative. Of the roughly 12 ER+/PR+/HER2- tumors, eight were classified as invasive ductal carcinomas and four as invasive lobular carcinomas. A read coverage of roughly 10-fold per sample was achieved on average. A total of 2.7 million or so templates, representing about 1.1 million unique clonotypes, were detected across all samples.

The study profiled bulk TCR beta-chain repertoires in matched peripheral blood, tumor and adjacent normal breast tissue taken from over 15 patients with early-stage breast cancer. Before surgery, roughly 5-11 mL of whole blood was collected into EDTA tubes and then processed within 2 hours. Peripheral blood mononuclear cells were isolated by Ficoll-Paque centrifugation in SepMate-50 tubes. PBMCs were cryopreserved in 90% FBS with around 10% DMSO in aliquots of roughly 1.9 to 4.5 million cells and stored in liquid nitrogen. The Qiagen AllPrep DNA/RNA Mini kit was used for genomic DNA extraction. Its CDR3 holds 13 amino acids, cysteine through phenylalanine. Kept here is only the CDR3 DNA, which spans 39 bases and is read in frame from base 1. Germline trimming amounts to 6 bases on V and 2 bases on J, with 3 as the count of junction bases outside the gene matches. The germline V gene yields SQVTM for CDR1 and ANQGSEA for CDR2.

The full study reports these points: Sequencing bulk genomic DNA from unsorted cells could not capture chain pairing or functional markers like CD4, CD8 and FOXP3. The small cohort size prevented analysis by tumor subtype. Repertoires from blood resembled normal breast more closely than tumor, and using blood as a reference for each tissue separated tumor from normal in about 85% of the 16 patients. Approximately 2.4-fold higher T cell density and higher clonality were observed in tumors than in adjacent normal breast tissue. Enriched TCRB sequences shared across patients were found to be mostly commonly generated sequences that were unlikely to play an important role in the tumor microenvironment.

Details on this clone: Its recognized antigen is unknown. Within one base of it there is no much larger clone, and no base qualities were kept.

Every sample was amplified as two independent genomic DNA replicates, using roughly 0.45 ug for blood and about 1.6 ug for tumor or normal breast. Following the manufacturer's instructions, the ImmunoSeq Intro kit was used to carry out TCRB sequencing on genomic DNA. The multiplex PCR ran for 30 to 40 cycles using proprietary primers and spike-in control sequences for absolute quantification. Single-end 150-bp reads were used to sequence an 87-bp fragment covering the CDR3 and the flanking V and J genes. Seven samples, with two replicates for each sample, were multiplexed per lane of an Illumina MiSeq using version 3.0 chemistry. The authors' analysis ran thus. Raw data were processed with the vendor's proprietary pipeline, and both replicates were merged into a single result per sample. To define clonotypes, the study grouped productive rearrangements that shared the V-gene family, CDR3 amino acid sequence and J-gene segment. Clonality was computed as 1 minus the normalized Shannon entropy (Pielou evenness) of TCRB abundances. T cell density was estimated by dividing total templates by the number of input cells inferred from the DNA input amount. Recon, run with its default parameters, was used to estimate overall repertoire diversity and clonality. Clonotypes with over 0.1% abundance in tumor and at least 32-fold higher abundance in tumor than in normal breast were defined as tumor-enriched. TCRdb re-hosts the immuneACCESS table, in-frame sequences only. Its copies lack some clones; in the studies checked, an unresolved V gene accounts for under half of them, and the cause for the rest is not known. V and J calls and clone size are those listed in that table; D and trimming were worked out from the DNA. In all, the sample holds fewer than 75,000 clones, and roughly 80% of those were seen once. 3.4% of the sample is held by the ten biggest clonotypes.

The rearrangement combines TRBV29-1 with TRBJ1-4, with 7 middle bases fitting TRBD1. Source material: blood. This clonotype was obtained from a person aged 25 to 45 with breast cancer. The CDR3 protein sequence reads: CSVLTGTNEKLFF. The DNA sequence is as follows: TGCAGCGTCCTGACAGGGACTAATGAAAAACTGTTTTTT.